This T cell receptor (beta chain) was identified in a study of glioma-infiltrating T cells after dendritic cell vaccination. Study information: Treatment, given 2003 to 2012, was autologous tumor lysate-pulsed dendritic cell vaccination.

Trimming took 0 bases from V and 9 from J, leaving 13 bases between them. Germline V gene sequence: CDR1 SGDLS, CDR2 YYNGEE. This CDR3 has 15 amino acids. Fresh-frozen tumor tissue and more than two years of survival data were available for all. None of the glioblastoma patients had an isocitrate dehydrogenase mutation. Blood PBMC samples: pre-vaccination, two weeks post third vaccination, and at tumor progression. Assay: immunoSEQ multiplex PCR; the TCRdb copy retains only in-frame clones and omits some. The profile shows over 55,000 clones, around 81% of them singletons. Sequencing used blood, obtained before dendritic cell vaccination. This clonotype was sampled from a human donor with glioblastoma. This chain connects TRBV9 to TRBJ1-6, with D uncertain. In DNA, the CDR3 is TGTGCCAGCAGCGTAGAGGAGGGTATGGGTTCACCCCTCCACTTT. Translation: CASSVEEGMGSPLHF.